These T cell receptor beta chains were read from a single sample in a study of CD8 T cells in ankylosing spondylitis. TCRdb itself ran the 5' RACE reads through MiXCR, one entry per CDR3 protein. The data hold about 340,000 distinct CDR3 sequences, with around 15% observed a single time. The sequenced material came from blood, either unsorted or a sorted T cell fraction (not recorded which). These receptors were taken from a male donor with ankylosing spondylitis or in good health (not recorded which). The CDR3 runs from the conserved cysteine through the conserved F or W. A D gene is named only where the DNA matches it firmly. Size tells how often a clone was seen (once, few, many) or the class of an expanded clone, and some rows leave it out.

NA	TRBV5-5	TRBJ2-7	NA	CASSLDYFSYEQYF	TGTGCCAGCAGCTTGGATTACTTCTCCTACGAGCAGTACTTC
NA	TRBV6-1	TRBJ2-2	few	CASKKVEPTGELFF	TGTGCCAGCAAGAAGGTGGAACCCACCGGGGAGCTGTTTTTT
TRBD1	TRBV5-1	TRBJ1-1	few	CASSLATGAVNTEAFF	TGCGCCAGCAGCTTGGCGACAGGGGCCGTTAACACTGAAGCTTTCTTT
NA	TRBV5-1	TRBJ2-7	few	CASSLGDLGRAEQYF	TGCGCCAGCAGCTTGGGGGACCTTGGAAGGGCCGAGCAGTACTTC
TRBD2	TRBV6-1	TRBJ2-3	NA	CASSESGSRTDTQYF	TGTGCCAGCAGCGAAAGCGGGAGCCGCACAGATACGCAGTATTTT
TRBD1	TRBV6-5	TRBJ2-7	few	CASSYSTPTGGGWEQYF	TGTGCCAGCAGTTACTCCACACCGACAGGGGGCGGTTGGGAGCAGTACTTC
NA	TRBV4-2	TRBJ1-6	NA	CASSQEETLYNSPLHF	TGTGCCAGCAGCCAAGAGGAAACCCTCTATAATTCACCCCTCCACTTT
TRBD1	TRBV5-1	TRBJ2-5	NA	CASTTGVDRRETQYF	TGCGCCAGCACCACAGGGGTCGACCGGAGGGAGACCCAGTACTTC
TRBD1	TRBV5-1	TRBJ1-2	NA	CASSGLTGVYGYTF	TGCGCCAGCAGCGGCTTAACAGGGGTCTATGGCTACACCTTC
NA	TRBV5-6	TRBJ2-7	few	CASSLSETPVHEQYF	TGTGCCAGCAGCTTGTCTGAGACTCCCGTCCACGAGCAGTACTTC
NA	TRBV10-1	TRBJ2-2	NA	CASNGQSTTGELFF	TGCGCCAGCAATGGACAGTCGACCACCGGGGAGCTGTTTTTT
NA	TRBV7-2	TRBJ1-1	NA	CASSLGSATLNTEAFF	TGTGCCAGCAGCTTAGGGTCGGCGACACTGAACACTGAAGCTTTCTTT
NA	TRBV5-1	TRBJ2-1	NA	CASSLQGRNEQFF	TGCGCCAGCAGCTTACAGGGCCGCAATGAGCAGTTCTTC
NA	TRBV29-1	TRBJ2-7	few	CSAGKDVYEQYF	TGCAGCGCCGGGAAAGATGTCTACGAGCAGTACTTC
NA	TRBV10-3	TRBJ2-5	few	CAISAGAPKETQYF	TGTGCCATCAGTGCGGGGGCACCAAAAGAGACCCAGTACTTC
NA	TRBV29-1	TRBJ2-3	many	CSVVLFGFTDTQYF	TGCAGCGTGGTTCTGTTTGGGTTTACAGATACGCAGTATTTT
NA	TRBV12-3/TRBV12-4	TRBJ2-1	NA	CASSLTGINEQFF	TGTGCCAGCAGTTTGACTGGAATCAATGAGCAGTTCTTC
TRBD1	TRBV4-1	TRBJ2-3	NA	CASRSGQSTSTDTQYF	TGCGCCAGCAGATCGGGACAGAGCACTAGCACAGATACGCAGTATTTT
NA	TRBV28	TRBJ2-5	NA	CASNKQQGWETQYF	TGTGCCAGCAACAAACAACAGGGATGGGAGACCCAGTACTTC
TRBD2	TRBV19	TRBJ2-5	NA	CASGLAGGPSETQYF	TGTGCCTCGGGGCTAGCGGGAGGGCCCTCCGAGACCCAGTACTTC
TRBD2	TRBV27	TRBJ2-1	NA	CASSSTTSGRANEQFF	TGTGCCAGCAGTTCTACGACTAGCGGGAGGGCCAATGAGCAGTTCTTC
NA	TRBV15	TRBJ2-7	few	CATSREDRSEQYF	TGTGCCACCAGCAGAGAGGATCGGTCCGAGCAGTACTTC
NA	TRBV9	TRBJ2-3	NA	CASSVNVREDTQYF	TGTGCCAGCAGCGTAAACGTTAGGGAAGATACGCAGTATTTT
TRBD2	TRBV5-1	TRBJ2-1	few	CASSRDISGRTYNEQFF	TGCGCCAGCAGCCGGGACATCAGCGGGAGAACATACAATGAGCAGTTCTTC
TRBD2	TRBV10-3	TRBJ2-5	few	CAISESRGYKETQYF	TGTGCCATCAGTGAGTCGCGGGGGTACAAAGAGACCCAGTACTTC
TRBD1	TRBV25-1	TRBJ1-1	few	CASSATRQGVLQGHEAFF	TGTGCCAGCAGTGCGACCCGACAGGGGGTCCTTCAAGGTCATGAAGCTTTCTTT
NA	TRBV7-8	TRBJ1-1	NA	CASSFTGTPSEAFF	TGTGCCAGCAGCTTTACCGGGACACCGTCTGAAGCTTTCTTT
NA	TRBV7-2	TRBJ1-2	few	CASSPMGGVNYGYTF	TGTGCCAGCAGCCCTATGGGGGGAGTTAACTATGGCTACACCTTC
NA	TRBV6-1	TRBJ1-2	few	CATLPPGEDGYTF	TGTGCCACCCTTCCCCCTGGGGAGGATGGCTACACCTTC
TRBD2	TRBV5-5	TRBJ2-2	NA	CASSAGGGANTGELFF	TGTGCCAGCAGCGCCGGGGGGGGAGCGAACACCGGGGAGCTGTTTTTT
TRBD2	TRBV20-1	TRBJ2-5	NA	CSATRREGQETQYF	TGCAGTGCTACCCGGCGGGAGGGCCAAGAGACCCAGTACTTC